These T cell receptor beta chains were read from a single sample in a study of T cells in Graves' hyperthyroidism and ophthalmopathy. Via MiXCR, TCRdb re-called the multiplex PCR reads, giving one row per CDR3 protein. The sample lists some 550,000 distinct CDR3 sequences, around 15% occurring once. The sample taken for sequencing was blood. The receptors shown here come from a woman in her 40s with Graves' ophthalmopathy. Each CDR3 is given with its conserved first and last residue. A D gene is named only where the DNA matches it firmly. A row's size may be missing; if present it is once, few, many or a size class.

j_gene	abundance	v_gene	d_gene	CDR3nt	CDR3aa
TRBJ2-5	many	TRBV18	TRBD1	TGTGCCAGCTCATCCGACAGGGGGCTTGGAGAGACCCAGTACTTC	CASSSDRGLGETQYF
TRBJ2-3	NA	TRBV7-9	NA	TGTGCCAGCAACCCTATATCACGAGATACGCAGTATTTT	CASNPISRDTQYF
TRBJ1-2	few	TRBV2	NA	TGTGCCAGCAGTGCCCCAGACGCCCCGGCCGATGGCTACACCTTC	CASSAPDAPADGYTF
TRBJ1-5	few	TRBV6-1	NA	TGTGCCAGCAGTGAATCGACAGCCTATAGCAATCAGCCCCAGCATTTT	CASSESTAYSNQPQHF
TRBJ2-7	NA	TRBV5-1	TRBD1	TGCGCCAGCAGTAACAGGGGGCCCGAGCAGTACTTC	CASSNRGPEQYF
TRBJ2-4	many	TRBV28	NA	TGTGCCAGCAGTAGGACTCCCAAAAACATTCAGTACTTC	CASSRTPKNIQYF
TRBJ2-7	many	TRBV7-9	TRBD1	TGTGCCAGCAGCCCCCGGACAGGGACCTACGAGCAGTACTTC	CASSPRTGTYEQYF
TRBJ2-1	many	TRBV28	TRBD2	TGTGCCAGCAGTTTCCGACTAGCGCACAATGAGCAGTTCTTC	CASSFRLAHNEQFF
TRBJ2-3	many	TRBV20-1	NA	TGCAGTGCTAGAGACCCTAGTAGGACAGATACGCAGTATTTT	CSARDPSRTDTQYF
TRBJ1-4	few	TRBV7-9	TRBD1	TGTGCCAGCAGCTTAGCCGGCACAGGGGGCGGTGAAAAACTGTTTTTT	CASSLAGTGGGEKLFF
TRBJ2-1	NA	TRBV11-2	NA	TGTGCCAGCAGCTTGGGACCCGGAACCGTCTTC	CASSLGPGTVF
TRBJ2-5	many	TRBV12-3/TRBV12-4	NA	TGTGCCAGCAGAACAGACGGGGGATTGGGGACCCAGTACTTC	CASRTDGGLGTQYF
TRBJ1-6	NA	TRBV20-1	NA	TGCAGTGCCCCCCTCCGGGACCCCGACCTACTGGATTCACCCCTCCACTTT	CSAPLRDPDLLDSPLHF
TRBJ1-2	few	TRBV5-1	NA	TGCGCCAGCTCCCCTCGGGTGGACGAAGGCTACACCTTC	CASSPRVDEGYTF
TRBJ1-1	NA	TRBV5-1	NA	TGCGCCAGCAGCTTCGGGGGGGTAGCTGAAGCTTTCTTT	CASSFGGVAEAFF
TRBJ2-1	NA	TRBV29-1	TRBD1	TGCAGCGTTCGTCCGGGACAGGACTACAATGAGCAGTTCTTC	CSVRPGQDYNEQFF
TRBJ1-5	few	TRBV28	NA	TGTGCCAGCAGTTTATTTACTGGGCCCCAGCATTTT	CASSLFTGPQHF
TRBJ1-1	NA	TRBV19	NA	TGTGCCAGTAGAAGTACGTGGAACACTGAAGCTTTCTTT	CASRSTWNTEAFF
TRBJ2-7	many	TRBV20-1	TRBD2	TGCTCCGTTCTAGCGGACCCTGACGAGCAGTACTTC	CSVLADPDEQYF
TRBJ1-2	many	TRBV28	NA	TGTGCCAGCAGGTTCTCCTATGGCTACACCTTC	CASRFSYGYTF
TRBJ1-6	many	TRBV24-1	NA	TGTGCCACCAGTGATTTGCTCGGGATTTCACCCCTCCACTTT	CATSDLLGISPLHF
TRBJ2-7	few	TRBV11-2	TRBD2	TGTGCCAGCAGCTTAGATGGACTAGCGGGAGCTAAAATCTACGAGCAGTACTTC	CASSLDGLAGAKIYEQYF
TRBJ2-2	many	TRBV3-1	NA	TGTGCCAGCAGCCAAGATACCCTCTCTGGGAACACCGGGGAGCTGTTTTTT	CASSQDTLSGNTGELFF
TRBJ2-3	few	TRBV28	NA	TGTGCCAGCAGCCCCCCCGTAGGAAGCACAGATACGCAGTATTTT	CASSPPVGSTDTQYF
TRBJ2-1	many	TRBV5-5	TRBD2	TGTGCCAGCAGCGTAGAGCGGGGGGCCTACAATGAGCAGTTCTTC	CASSVERGAYNEQFF
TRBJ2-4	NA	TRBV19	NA	TGTGCCAGTAGACCGGATTGGGGTACCGCCAAAAACATTCAGTACTTC	CASRPDWGTAKNIQYF
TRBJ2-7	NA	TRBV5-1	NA	TGCGCCAGCAGCTTGGTTAGCGGAATCTCCTACGAGCAGTACTTC	CASSLVSGISYEQYF
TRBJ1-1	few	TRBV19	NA	TGTGCCAGTAGTATAAAAAAACCCCAGAACACTGAAGCTTTCTTT	CASSIKKPQNTEAFF
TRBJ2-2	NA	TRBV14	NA	TGTGCCAGCAGCCTCCGCTTGGGCTCCGGGGAGCTGTTTTTT	CASSLRLGSGELFF
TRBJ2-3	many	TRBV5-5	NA	TGTGCCAGCAGCTTGGGGCCCCTAAGCACAGATACGCAGTATTTT	CASSLGPLSTDTQYF
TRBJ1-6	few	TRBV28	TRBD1	TGTGCCAGCAGACCTTCCGGGACAGGAAGTAGTTCACCCCTCCACTTT	CASRPSGTGSSSPLHF
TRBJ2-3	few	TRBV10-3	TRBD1	TGTGCCATCAGTTTACAGGGGTTAGACACAGATACGCAGTATTTT	CAISLQGLDTDTQYF
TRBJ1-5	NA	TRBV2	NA	TGTGCCAGCAGTGAAGCGCCCTATCAGCCCCAGCATTTT	CASSEAPYQPQHF
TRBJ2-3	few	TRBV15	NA	TGTGCCACCAACCAGGGAGACAGCACAGATACGCAGTATTTT	CATNQGDSTDTQYF
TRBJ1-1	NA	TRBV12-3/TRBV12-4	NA	TGTGCCAGCAGTTTACGGGGACGGGTAGGCACTGAAGCTTTCTTT	CASSLRGRVGTEAFF
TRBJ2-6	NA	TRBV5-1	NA	TGCGCCAGCAGCTTGGGGGACAACTCTGGGGCCAACGTCCTGACTTTC	CASSLGDNSGANVLTF